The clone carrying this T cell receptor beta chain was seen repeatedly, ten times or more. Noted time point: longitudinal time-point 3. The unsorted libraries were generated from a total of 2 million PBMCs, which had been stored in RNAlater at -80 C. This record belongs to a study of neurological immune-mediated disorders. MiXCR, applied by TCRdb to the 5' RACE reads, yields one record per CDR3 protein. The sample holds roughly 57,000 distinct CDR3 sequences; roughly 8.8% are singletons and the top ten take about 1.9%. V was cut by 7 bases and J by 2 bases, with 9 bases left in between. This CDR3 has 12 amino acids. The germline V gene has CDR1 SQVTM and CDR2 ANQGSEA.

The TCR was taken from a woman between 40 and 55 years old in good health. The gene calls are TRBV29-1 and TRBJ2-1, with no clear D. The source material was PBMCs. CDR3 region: CSADGTYNEQFF. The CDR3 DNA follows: TGCAGCGCGGACGGCACCTACAATGAGCAGTTCTTC.